Following are 4 T cell receptor beta chains from one sample sequenced in a study of OX40 agonist ivuxolimab in advanced cancers. The repertoire was sequenced with immunoSEQ multiplex PCR; TCRdb's copy has only in-frame clones and lacks some. The data show 90,000 to 120,000 clones, roughly nine tenths seen once. Sample: CD4+ or CD8+ T cells sorted from blood, taken in a trial of the OX40 agonist ivuxolimab. These receptor sequences come from an adult with an advanced solid tumor such as melanoma, head and neck, liver or kidney cancer.

Here the CDR3 DNA reads TGTGCCAGCAGCGTAGGGGCCAGAAAAGAGACCCAGTACTTC. It codes for CASSVGARKETQYF. This chain connects TRBV9 to TRBJ2-5; D gene unclear. CDR1 is SGDLS and CDR2 is YYNGEE in the germline V gene. Trimming removed 0 bases from V and 3 bases from J, with 9 bases in between. This CDR3 is built from 14 residues.

The rearrangement joins TRBV5-1 to TRBJ2-5, with 11 bases lining up with TRBD2. Germline V gene lookup returns CDR1 SGHRS and CDR2 YFSETQ. V dropped 4 bases and J dropped 3; count of bases not matched to a gene: 8. The CDR3 loop spans 16 amino acids. The DNA of the CDR3 is TGCGCCAGCAGCCCGGTGACGACTAGCGGGAAAGAGACCCAGTACTTC. Encoded protein: CASSPVTTSGKETQYF.

This chain connects TRBV4-1 to TRBJ2-6, with D uncertain. V lost 2 bases and J lost 3, with 11 bases in between. Germline loops: CDR1 MGHRA, CDR2 YSYEKL. This CDR3 region has 16 residues. As DNA, the CDR3 is TGCGCCAGCAGCCAATACGGAACGTTTGGGGCCAACGTCCTGACTTTC. This codes for CASSQYGTFGANVLTF.

As for this clone: The same CDR3 also results from other DNA sequences found in this sample. The chain joins TRBV7-2 to TRBJ1-3, with D uncertain. Germline CDR1 reads SGHTA; CDR2 reads FQGNSA. V lost 7 bases and J 0 bases, leaving 10 bases between the germline ends. The CDR3 spans 14 residues. The CDR3 coding sequence is TGTGCCAGCAACCCCGGCGGCTCTGGAAACACCATATATTTT. Translation: CASNPGGSGNTIYF.